This T cell receptor (beta chain) appears in the sequencing data of a study of Ad26.COV2.S vaccination and SARS-CoV-2 variants. Study details: Donor got 5x10^10 or 1x10^11 viral particles of Ad26.COV2.S.

To note about this clone: The antigen is undetermined.

General study points: Individuals receiving vaccine had higher spike-specific TCR breadth than placebo recipients did. Measures of TCR breadth and depth may have fallen short of total T cell responses.

CDR3 length: 13 amino acids. Looked up from germline, CDR1 is LNHNV and CDR2 is YYDKDF (reference sequence). V shed 3 bases and J shed 7 bases, with 9 bases lying between them. Treatment noted: 15 to 20 received Ad26.COV2.S at low or high dose, single or two shots; about 5 received placebo; per-sample allocation not given. Specimen acquisition occurred on day 63 following the initial vaccine or placebo injection. Whoever gave the sample was an adult aged 18-55 years in Boston. This table comes from immunoSEQ multiplex PCR, and its TCRdb copy is limited to in-frame clones, with some not included. The sample contains around 300,000 clones, under 90% of which appear only once.

The source of this sequence is a person between 18 and 59 years old who received the Ad26.COV2.S COVID-19 vaccine or a placebo. The starting material was peripheral blood, obtained in a trial of Ad26.COV2.S vaccine versus placebo. The chain recombines TRBV15 with TRBJ1-4; D not certain. CDR3 nucleotide sequence: TGTGCCACCAGCAGGCCCCCCGCTGAAAAACTGTTTTTT. Amino acids: CATSRPPAEKLFF.